The clone carrying this TCR beta chain was seen many times. The antigen is undetermined. The sample originates from a study of regulatory T cells in long-lasting Graves disease. Study-wide results and limits: It was in persistent disease that TRBV28, TRBJ1-2 and TRBJ2-5 were favored.

The TCR beta library used iRepertoire HTBI primers with Arm-PCR amplification of CDR3. TCRdb reprocessed the multiplex PCR reads via MiXCR and lists one record per CDR3 protein. The table includes around 450,000 distinct CDR3 sequences, 15% detected once. The V gene lost 8 bases and the J gene lost 4 bases, with 14 bases spanning the gap. There are 13 residues in the CDR3. The germline CDR1 and CDR2 sequences are MNHEY and SVGEGT. The time point here: newly diagnosed GD, antithyroid drugs for less than 3 months. RNA extracted from PBMCs served as the sequencing template. The same sample was also studied in work on T cells in Graves' hyperthyroidism and ophthalmopathy. That study adds: Each diagnosis drew on symptoms, thyroxine, TRAb, thyroid ultrasound and orbital computed tomography findings. The model predicted ophthalmopathy a median roughly 6.3 months before onset.

This receptor was identified in a woman in her 30s with Graves disease. V gene TRBV6-2 or TRBV6-3 combines with J gene TRBJ1-1, with no clear D. Here the sequenced sample was peripheral blood mononuclear cells (PBMCs), taken at new diagnosis, from a patient treated with antithyroid drugs. The CDR3 DNA reads as TGTGCCAGCTGTGAGGTGATGAGCACTGAAGCTTTCTTT. It codes for CASCEVMSTEAFF.